Listed below are T cell receptor beta chains from one sample, sequenced in a study of T-cell memory formation after mild COVID-19. TCRdb passed the 5' RACE reads through MiXCR, listing each CDR3 protein once. The table shows about 440,000 distinct CDR3 sequences, with 15% to 20% occurring only once. Sequences were obtained from PBMCs or a T cell subset sorted from them (not recorded which). All receptors come from an adult woman who had mild COVID-19 (a few samples of this study predate the infection). Cell type and time point are not known. Each CDR3 is given with its conserved first and last residue. Fields, in order: V gene, J gene, D gene, clone size, CDR3 length, CDR3 protein, CDR3 DNA. The D gene is left open where the match is weak. Expanded clones are given a class, and other clones once, few, many or no size at all.

TRBV27	TRBJ1-6	NA	NA	15	CASSFQGMVNSPLHF	TGTGCCAGCAGTTTTCAGGGGATGGTCAATTCACCCCTCCACTTT
TRBV13	TRBJ1-1	NA	many	15	CASSLAGFGSTEAFF	TGTGCCAGCAGCTTAGCGGGGTTCGGTTCCACTGAAGCTTTCTTT
TRBV20-1	TRBJ2-1	NA	few	13	CSASRPLRHEQFF	TGCAGTGCTAGTCGTCCTCTGCGTCATGAGCAGTTCTTC
TRBV24-1	TRBJ2-3	NA	few	15	CATSDSRLLTDTQYF	TGTGCCACCAGTGATTCGCGGCTTCTCACAGATACGCAGTATTTT
TRBV5-1	TRBJ1-5	TRBD1	few	16	CASSLDGQGGDQPQHF	TGCGCCAGCAGCTTGGATGGACAGGGCGGGGATCAGCCCCAGCATTTT
TRBV5-1	TRBJ1-2	NA	NA	15	CASSLDHRSPNGYTF	TGCGCCAGCAGCTTGGACCACAGATCCCCGAATGGCTACACCTTC
TRBV7-2	TRBJ1-1	NA	few	15	CASSSRQALNTEAFF	TGTGCCAGCAGCTCTAGACAGGCCCTGAACACTGAAGCTTTCTTT
TRBV27	TRBJ2-1	NA	few	13	CASSFTGANEQFF	TGTGCCAGCAGTTTCACGGGTGCCAATGAGCAGTTCTTC
TRBV5-8	TRBJ2-7	NA	NA	14	CASSLPYGVGEQYF	TGTGCCAGCAGCTTGCCGTACGGTGTGGGCGAGCAGTACTTC
TRBV7-6	TRBJ2-1	NA	few	14	CASSPWRLNNEQFF	TGTGCCAGCAGCCCTTGGCGACTTAACAATGAGCAGTTCTTC
TRBV12-3/TRBV12-4	TRBJ1-2	NA	NA	13	CASRSGRNRGYTF	TGTGCCAGCAGGTCGGGACGTAATAGAGGCTACACCTTC
TRBV4-3	TRBJ2-3	NA	NA	16	CASSQVGRGSTDTQYF	TGCGCCAGCAGCCAAGTAGGGCGGGGAAGCACAGATACGCAGTATTTT
TRBV11-1	TRBJ2-5	NA	NA	16	CASSPGTDPPQETQYF	TGTGCCAGCAGCCCCGGGACGGATCCCCCGCAAGAGACCCAGTACTTC
TRBV12-3/TRBV12-4	TRBJ2-3	NA	NA	16	CASTGGRGRESDTQYF	TGTGCCAGCACAGGCGGTAGAGGCAGGGAGTCGGATACGCAGTATTTT
TRBV5-1	TRBJ2-1	TRBD2	few	14	CASYKAGVGYEQFF	TGCGCCAGCTACAAGGCGGGAGTGGGGTATGAGCAGTTCTTC
TRBV7-8	TRBJ2-5	NA	NA	13	CASSLDDAGTQYF	TGTGCCAGCAGCTTAGACGACGCGGGAACCCAGTACTTC
TRBV5-1	TRBJ1-2	NA	NA	16	CASSLYRATPEGGYTF	TGCGCCAGCAGCTTATACCGGGCCACACCCGAAGGAGGCTACACCTTC
TRBV5-1	TRBJ2-7	TRBD2	few	16	CASSLISGGSSYEQYF	TGCGCCAGCAGCTTGATTAGCGGGGGGTCCTCCTACGAGCAGTACTTC
TRBV7-6	TRBJ2-7	NA	NA	12	CASSSRQSEQYF	TGTGCCAGCAGCTCCCGACAGAGTGAGCAGTACTTC
TRBV2	TRBJ1-2	NA	many	15	CASRMEGLRDYGYTF	TGTGCCAGCAGGATGGAGGGGCTTCGAGACTATGGCTACACCTTC
TRBV29-1	TRBJ1-1	TRBD1	NA	15	CSVKGQGGSDTEAFF	TGCAGCGTTAAGGGACAGGGGGGGTCGGACACTGAAGCTTTCTTT